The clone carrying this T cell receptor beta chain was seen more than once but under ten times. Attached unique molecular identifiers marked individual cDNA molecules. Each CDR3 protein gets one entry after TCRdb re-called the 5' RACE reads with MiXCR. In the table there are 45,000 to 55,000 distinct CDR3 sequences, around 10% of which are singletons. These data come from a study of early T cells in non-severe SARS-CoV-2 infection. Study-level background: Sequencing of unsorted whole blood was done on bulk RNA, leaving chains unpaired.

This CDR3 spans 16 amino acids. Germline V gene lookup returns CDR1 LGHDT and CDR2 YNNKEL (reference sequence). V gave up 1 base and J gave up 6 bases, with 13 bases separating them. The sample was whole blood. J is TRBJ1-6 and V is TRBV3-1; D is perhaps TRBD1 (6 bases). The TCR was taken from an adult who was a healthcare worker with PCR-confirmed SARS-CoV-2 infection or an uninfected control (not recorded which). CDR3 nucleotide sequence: TGTGCCAGCAGCCAAGTCTGGGGGGCAAGTAATTCACCCCTCCACTTT. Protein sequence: CASSQVWGASNSPLHF.